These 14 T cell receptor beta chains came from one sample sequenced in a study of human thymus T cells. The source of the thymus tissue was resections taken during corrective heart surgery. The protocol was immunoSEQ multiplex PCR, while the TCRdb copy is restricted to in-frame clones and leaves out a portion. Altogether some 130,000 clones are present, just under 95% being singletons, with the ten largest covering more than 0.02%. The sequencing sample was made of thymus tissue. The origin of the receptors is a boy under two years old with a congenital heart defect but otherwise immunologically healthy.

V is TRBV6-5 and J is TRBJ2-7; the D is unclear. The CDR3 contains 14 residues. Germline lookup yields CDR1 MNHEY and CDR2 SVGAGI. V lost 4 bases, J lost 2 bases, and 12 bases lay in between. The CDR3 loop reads CASSSRLGTYEQYF. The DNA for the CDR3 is TGTGCCAGCAGTTCACGACTGGGAACCTACGAGCAGTACTTC.

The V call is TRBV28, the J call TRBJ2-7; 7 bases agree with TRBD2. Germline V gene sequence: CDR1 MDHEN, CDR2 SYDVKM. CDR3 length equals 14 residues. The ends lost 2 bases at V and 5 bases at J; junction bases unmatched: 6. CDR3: CASSLASGLDEQYF. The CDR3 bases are TGTGCCAGCAGTTTAGCTAGCGGCCTGGACGAGCAGTACTTC.

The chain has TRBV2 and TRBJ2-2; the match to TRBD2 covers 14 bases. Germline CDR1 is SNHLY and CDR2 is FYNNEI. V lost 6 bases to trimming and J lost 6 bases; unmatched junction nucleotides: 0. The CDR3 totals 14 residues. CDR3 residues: CASRGLAGAGELFF. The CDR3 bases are TGTGCCAGCAGGGGACTAGCGGGGGCCGGGGAGCTGTTTTTT. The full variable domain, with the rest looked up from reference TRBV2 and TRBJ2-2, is EPEVTQTPSHQVTQMGQEVILRCVPISNHLYFYWYRQILGQKVEFLVSFYNNEISEKSEIFDDQFSVERPDGSNFTLKIRSTKLEDSAMYFCASRGLAGAGELFFGEGSRLTVL.

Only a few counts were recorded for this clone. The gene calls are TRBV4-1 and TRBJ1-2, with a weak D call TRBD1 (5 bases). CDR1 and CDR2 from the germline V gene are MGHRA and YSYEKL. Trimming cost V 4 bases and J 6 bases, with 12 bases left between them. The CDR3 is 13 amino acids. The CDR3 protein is CASSRQRGDGYTF. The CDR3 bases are TGCGCCAGCAGCCGTCAAAGGGGAGATGGCTACACCTTC.

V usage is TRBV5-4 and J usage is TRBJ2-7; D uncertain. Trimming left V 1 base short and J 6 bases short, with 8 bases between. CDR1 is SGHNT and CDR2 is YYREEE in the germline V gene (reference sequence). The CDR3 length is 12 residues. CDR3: CASSLYGSEQYF. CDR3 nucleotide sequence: TGTGCCAGCAGCTTGTACGGATCCGAGCAGTACTTC.

This CDR3 reads CASSLAPRVAGGPSSYNEQFF. CDR3 DNA sequence: TGTGCCAGCAGCTTAGCACCCCGGGTAGCGGGGGGCCCGAGCTCCTACAATGAGCAGTTCTTC. The chain uses TRBV7-2 and TRBJ2-1, with 10 bases lining up with TRBD2. J was trimmed by 0 bases and V by 0 bases; bases with no gene match: 14. CDR1 SGHTA and CDR2 FQGNSA come from the germline V gene. CDR3 length: 21 amino acids.

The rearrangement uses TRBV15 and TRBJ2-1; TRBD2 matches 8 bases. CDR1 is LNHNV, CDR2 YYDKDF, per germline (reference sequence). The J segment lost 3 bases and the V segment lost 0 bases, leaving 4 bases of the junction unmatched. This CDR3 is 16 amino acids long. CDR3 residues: CATSRDRGGRYNEQFF. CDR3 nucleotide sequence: TGTGCCACCAGCAGAGATCGGGGGGGCCGCTACAATGAGCAGTTCTTC.

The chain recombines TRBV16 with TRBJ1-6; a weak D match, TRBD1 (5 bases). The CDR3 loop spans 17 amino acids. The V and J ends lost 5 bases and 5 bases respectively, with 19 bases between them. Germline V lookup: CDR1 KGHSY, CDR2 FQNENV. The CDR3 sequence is CASSYSSRDLNNSPLHF. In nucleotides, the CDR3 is TGTGCCAGCAGCTATTCGTCCCGGGACCTGAATAATTCACCCCTCCACTTT.

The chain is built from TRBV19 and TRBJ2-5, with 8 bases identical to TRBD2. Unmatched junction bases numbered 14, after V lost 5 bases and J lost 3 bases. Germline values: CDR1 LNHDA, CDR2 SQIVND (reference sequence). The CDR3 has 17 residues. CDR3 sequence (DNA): TGTGCCAGTAGTGAGGGGGGCGCAGGGACTAGAGAAGAGACCCAGTACTTC. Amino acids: CASSEGGAGTREETQYF.

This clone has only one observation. CDR3 bases: TGTGCCAGCACCAAGAGGAATAAAAAGACCCAGTACTTC. Protein: CASTKRNKKTQYF. The chain joins TRBV6-5 to TRBJ2-5; D gene ambiguous. Germline CDR1 MNHEY, CDR2 SVGAGI. Trimming removed 7 bases from V and 6 bases from J, with 15 bases in between. This CDR3 has 13 amino acids.

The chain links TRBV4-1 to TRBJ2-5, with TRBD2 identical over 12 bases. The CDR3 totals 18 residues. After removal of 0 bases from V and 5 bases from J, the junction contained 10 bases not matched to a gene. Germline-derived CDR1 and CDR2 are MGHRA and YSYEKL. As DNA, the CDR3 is TGCGCCAGCAGCCAAGAAACTAGCGGGGGGCTACTTGGCGAGACCCAGTACTTC. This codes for CASSQETSGGLLGETQYF.

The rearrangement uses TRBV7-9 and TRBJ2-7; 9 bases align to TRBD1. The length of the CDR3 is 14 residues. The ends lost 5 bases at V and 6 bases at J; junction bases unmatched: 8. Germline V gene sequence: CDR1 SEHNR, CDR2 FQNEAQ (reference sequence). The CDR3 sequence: CASSRGDRAVEQYF. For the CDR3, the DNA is TGTGCCAGCAGCCGAGGGGACAGGGCGGTCGAGCAGTACTTC.

CDR3 in amino acids: CASSLAGGLYNEQFF. The CDR3 DNA is TGTGCCAGCAGCTTGGCCGGGGGGCTGTACAATGAGCAGTTCTTC. The chain links TRBV5-4 to TRBJ2-1; the D gene is possibly TRBD2 (7 bases). V lost 0 bases and J 4 bases, leaving 11 bases between the germline ends. In germline, CDR1 is SGHNT, CDR2 YYREEE (reference sequence). The CDR3 consists of 15 residues.

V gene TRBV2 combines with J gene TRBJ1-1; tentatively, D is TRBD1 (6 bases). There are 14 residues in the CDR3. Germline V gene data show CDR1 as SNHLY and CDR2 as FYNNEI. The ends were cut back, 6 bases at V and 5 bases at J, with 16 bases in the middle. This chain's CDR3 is CASRGAPTRTEAFF. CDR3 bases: TGTGCCAGCAGGGGGGCCCCCACAAGGACTGAAGCTTTCTTT.